The T cell receptor beta chain described here comes from a study of blood T cell repertoires in COVID-19. About the research overall: Samples of COVID-19 (acute and convalescent) were obtained from the United States, Italy and Spain.

CDR1 and CDR2 (germline): SGHTS, YDEGEE. The CDR3 sequence is 15 residues long. Unmatched junction bases numbered 5, after V lost 0 bases and J lost 5 bases. As processed by the authors: By means of reference gene primer amplification, nucleated cell counts were estimated. Profiling relied on immunoSEQ multiplex PCR, and the TCRdb table lists in-frame clones only, not all of them. V and J calls and clone size are given by that table; D and trimming were obtained from the DNA. The table shows about 140,000 clones, with around 89% occurring only once. The sample comprised peripheral blood. This receptor was obtained from a woman of 80 years or more with acute or convalescent COVID-19. The chain links TRBV5-8 to TRBJ1-5; 7 bases are shared with TRBD1. CDR3 residues: CASSLGGGFHQPQHF. CDR3 DNA: TGTGCCAGCAGCTTGGGAGGGGGCTTCCATCAGCCCCAGCATTTT.